This T cell receptor (beta chain) was observed in a study of blood T cells in healthy people across ages. On the study more broadly: About one barcoded beta molecule per two T cells came from capture by template switching.

A second PCR of roughly 7 to 11 cycles used a sample-barcoded 5' primer and a J-beta primer mix. TCRdb re-derived calls from the 5' RACE reads in MiXCR, one entry per CDR3 protein. The table has approximately 1,100,000 distinct CDR3 sequences, less than 50% seen once. Losses at the gene ends were 3 bases for V and 4 bases for J; bases not matched to a gene: 4. CDR3 length: 15 residues. Germline values: CDR1 KGHDR, CDR2 SFDVKD. Donors ranged from roughly 6 to 95 years old and were healthy Caucasians in Russia. The source is an older woman in good health. V usage is TRBV24-1 and J usage is TRBJ2-1, with 8 positions matching TRBD1. The sample taken for sequencing was blood. The CDR3 loop reads CATSDAQGGYNEQFF. CDR3 sequence (DNA): TGTGCCACCAGTGATGCACAGGGGGGATACAATGAGCAGTTCTTC.